The subject of this entry is one T cell receptor (beta chain). Assay used: immunoSEQ multiplex PCR; TCRdb lists only in-frame clones, some missing. The repertoire holds tens of thousands of clones, approximately 92% seen once, with roughly 2.1% in the top ten. This entry comes from a study of T cell changes during pregnancy in multiple sclerosis. Germline CDR1 is SGHVS and CDR2 is FQNEAQ. There are 14 residues in the CDR3. Trimming stripped 0 bases from V and 4 bases from J, with 7 bases between. The source was peripheral blood, collected in the third trimester of pregnancy. The rearrangement uses TRBV7-8 and TRBJ1-3; tentative D call: TRBD1 (6 bases). The receptor comes from a female donor in good health, enrolled as a control in a pregnancy study. The DNA of the CDR3 is TGTGCCAGCAGCTTAGCCAGGGGAGGAAACACCATATATTTT. Translated, it gives CASSLARGGNTIYF.